This TCR beta chain was retrieved from a study of blood T cell repertoires in COVID-19. There are a few counts of this clone. In the authors' methods: By means of reference gene primer amplification, nucleated cell counts were estimated. Profiled with immunoSEQ multiplex PCR; TCRdb holds only in-frame clones, not every one. The V and J calls and clone size come from that table; D and trimming were worked out from the DNA. The table has about 230,000 clones, about 84% seen once; the top ten hold about 1.8%. Those enrolled, adults aged roughly 18 to 89 years, came from 20 to 25 US areas. Each participant's cohort was designated according to participant-reported clinical history. Germline V gene lookup returns CDR1 MNHEY and CDR2 SVGEGT. This CDR3 has 15 residues. V was cut by 5 bases and J by 3 bases, with 17 bases left in between.

The rearrangement uses TRBV6-2 or TRBV6-3 and TRBJ2-7; weak D call: TRBD1 (5 bases). The origin of this receptor is a man in his fifties or sixties who had recovered from COVID-19. Source material: PBMCs or T cells enriched from blood (not recorded which). The CDR3 sequence: CASSTSGFGDYEQYF. Here the CDR3 DNA reads TGTGCCAGCAGTACCTCAGGGTTTGGGGACTACGAGCAGTACTTC.